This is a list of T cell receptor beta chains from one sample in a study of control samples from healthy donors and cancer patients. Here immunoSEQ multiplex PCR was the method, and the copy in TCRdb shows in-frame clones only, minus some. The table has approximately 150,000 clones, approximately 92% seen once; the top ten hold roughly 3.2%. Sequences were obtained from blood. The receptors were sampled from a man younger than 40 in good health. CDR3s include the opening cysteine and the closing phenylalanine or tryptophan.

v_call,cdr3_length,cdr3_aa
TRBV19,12,CASSIGGYEQYF
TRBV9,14,CASSVAREDSPLHF
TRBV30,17,CAWSVVKAQGRGSPLHF
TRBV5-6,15,CASSLPSGKNEKLFF
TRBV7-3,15,CASSLGIAGVNEQFF
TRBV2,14,CASKNRDSRYEQYF
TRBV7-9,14,CASSLGGAAYEQYF
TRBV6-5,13,CASRINRAHEQFF
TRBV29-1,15,CSVEDRGRSNYGYTF
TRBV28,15,CASRREVGLNQPQHF
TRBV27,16,CASSLWWGAGNTEAFF
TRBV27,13,CASSLIPNYGYTF
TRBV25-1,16,CASGRTALSGANVLTF
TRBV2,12,CASSLDRYGYTF
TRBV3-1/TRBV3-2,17,CASSQEILWQISYGQYF
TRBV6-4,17,CASSDVDSGGALHEQYF
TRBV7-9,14,CASSLEGRGYGYTF
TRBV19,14,CASSNDSLNQPQHF
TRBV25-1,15,CASSEWDNSGNTIYF
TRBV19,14,CASSVFDRGDEQFF
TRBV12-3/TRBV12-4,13,CASSRTRGQPQHF
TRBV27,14,CASSLSPGANTQYF
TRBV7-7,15,CASSLGSSGGYEQYF
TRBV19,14,CASSINSGGYEQYF
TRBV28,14,CASSEQGAFFGYTF
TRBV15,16,CATSRRTGGVGNTIYF
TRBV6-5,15,CASSYAGTGSYEQYF
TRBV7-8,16,CASSLGRGLENTEAFF
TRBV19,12,CASSIGGGAAFF
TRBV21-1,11,CASTADYEQYF
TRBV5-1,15,CASSWTGEWDTEAFF
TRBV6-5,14,CASTVRVSTDTQYF
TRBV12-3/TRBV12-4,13,CASSLSSLDEQYF
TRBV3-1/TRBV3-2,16,CASSRRTSRAADTQYF
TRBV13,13,CAKKQGKQSPLHF
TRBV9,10,CASKGYGYTF
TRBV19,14,CASSPDGGAYGYTF
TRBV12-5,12,CASGSLDYEQYF
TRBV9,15,CASSVGTASNYGYTF